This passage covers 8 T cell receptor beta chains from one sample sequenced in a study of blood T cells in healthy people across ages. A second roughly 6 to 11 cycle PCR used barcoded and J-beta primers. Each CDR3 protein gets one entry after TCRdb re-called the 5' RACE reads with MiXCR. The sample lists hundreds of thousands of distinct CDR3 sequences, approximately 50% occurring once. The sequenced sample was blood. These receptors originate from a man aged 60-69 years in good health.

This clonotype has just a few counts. CDR3 in amino acids: CASSQGSAEQYF. The CDR3 DNA reads TGCGCCAGCAGCCAAGGGTCGGCCGAGCAGTACTTC. The chain links TRBV4-1 to TRBJ2-4; D uncertain. TRBJ2-7 explains the end of the DNA better; the J call may be wrong. The CDR3 loop spans 12 amino acids. CDR1 is MGHRA, CDR2 YSYEKL, per germline.

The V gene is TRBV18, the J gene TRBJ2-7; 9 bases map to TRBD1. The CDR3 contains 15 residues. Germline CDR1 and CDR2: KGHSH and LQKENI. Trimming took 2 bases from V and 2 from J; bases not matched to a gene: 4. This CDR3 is CASSPGTGSPYEQYF. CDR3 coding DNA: TGTGCCAGCTCACCAGGGACAGGGTCTCCCTACGAGCAGTACTTC.

The CDR3 DNA follows: TGTGCCGGGGAAGACAGGAACTATGGCTACACCTTC. Its protein is CAGEDRNYGYTF. This chain links TRBV7-2 with TRBJ1-2; tentatively, D is TRBD1 (6 bases). The germline gives CDR1 SGHTA, CDR2 FQGNSA. This CDR3 contains 12 residues. V lost 11 bases, J lost 2 bases, and 12 bases lay in between.

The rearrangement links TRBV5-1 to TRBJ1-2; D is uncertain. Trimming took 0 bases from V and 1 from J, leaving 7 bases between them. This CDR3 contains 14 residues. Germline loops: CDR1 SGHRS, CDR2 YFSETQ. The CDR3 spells CASSLADNNYGYTF. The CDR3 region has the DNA TGCGCCAGCAGCTTGGCCGACAATAACTATGGCTACACCTTC.

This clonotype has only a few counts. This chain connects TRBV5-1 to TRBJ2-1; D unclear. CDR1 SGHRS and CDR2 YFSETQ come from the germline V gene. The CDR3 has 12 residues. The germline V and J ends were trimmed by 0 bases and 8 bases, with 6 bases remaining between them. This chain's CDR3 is CASSLAFYEQFF. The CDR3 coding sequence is TGCGCCAGCAGCTTGGCTTTCTATGAGCAGTTCTTC.

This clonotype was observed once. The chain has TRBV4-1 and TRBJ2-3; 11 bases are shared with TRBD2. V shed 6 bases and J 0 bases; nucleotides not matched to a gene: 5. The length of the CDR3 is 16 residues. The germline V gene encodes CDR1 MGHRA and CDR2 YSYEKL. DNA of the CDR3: TGCGCCAGCAGACTTAGCGGGGGGGAGAGCACAGATACGCAGTATTTT. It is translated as CASRLSGGESTDTQYF.

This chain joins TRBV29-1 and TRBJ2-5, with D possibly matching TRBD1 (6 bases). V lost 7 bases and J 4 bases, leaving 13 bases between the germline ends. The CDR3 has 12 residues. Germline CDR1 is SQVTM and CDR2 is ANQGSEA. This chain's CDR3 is CSALQGSETQYF. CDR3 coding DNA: TGCAGCGCCCTACAGGGCTCAGAGACCCAGTACTTC.

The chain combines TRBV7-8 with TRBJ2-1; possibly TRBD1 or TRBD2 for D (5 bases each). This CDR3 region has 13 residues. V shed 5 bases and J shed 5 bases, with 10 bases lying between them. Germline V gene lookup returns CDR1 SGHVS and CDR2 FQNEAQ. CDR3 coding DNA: TGTGCCAGCAGCGACGGGACCAACAATGAGCAGTTCTTC. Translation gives CASSDGTNNEQFF.